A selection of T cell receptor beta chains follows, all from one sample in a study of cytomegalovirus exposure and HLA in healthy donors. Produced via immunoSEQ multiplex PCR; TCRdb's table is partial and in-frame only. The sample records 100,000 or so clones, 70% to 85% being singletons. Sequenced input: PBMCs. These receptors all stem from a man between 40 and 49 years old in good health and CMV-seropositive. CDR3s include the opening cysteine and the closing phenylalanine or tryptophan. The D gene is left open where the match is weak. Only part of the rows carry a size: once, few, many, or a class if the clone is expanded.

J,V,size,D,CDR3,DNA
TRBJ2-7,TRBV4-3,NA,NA,CASSQGSGQLKREQYF,TGCGCCAGCAGCCAAGGTTCCGGACAGTTAAAGCGCGAGCAGTACTTC
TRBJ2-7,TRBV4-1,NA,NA,CASSPSPQGGPYEQYF,TGCGCCAGCAGCCCCTCGCCGCAGGGGGGACCCTACGAGCAGTACTTC
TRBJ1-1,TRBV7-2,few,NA,CASSLSEGREAFF,TGTGCCAGCAGCTTAAGTGAGGGTAGGGAAGCTTTCTTT
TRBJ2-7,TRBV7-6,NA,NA,CASSFSGVYEQYF,TGTGCCAGCAGCTTCTCAGGTGTCTACGAGCAGTACTTC
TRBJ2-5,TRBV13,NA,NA,CASSSWGTFSQETQYF,TGTGCCAGCAGCTCTTGGGGGACATTTTCCCAAGAGACCCAGTACTTC
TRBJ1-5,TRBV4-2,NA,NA,CASSQKMTGGNQPQHF,TGTGCCAGCAGCCAAAAGATGACAGGAGGCAATCAGCCCCAGCATTTT
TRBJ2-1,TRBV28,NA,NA,CASLSRAYNEQFF,TGTGCCAGCCTATCTCGGGCCTACAATGAGCAGTTCTTC
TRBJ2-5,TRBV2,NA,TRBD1,CASTTGGTRETQYF,TGTGCCAGCACAACAGGGGGCACTAGAGAGACCCAGTACTTC
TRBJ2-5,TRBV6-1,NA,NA,CAGRYTGGATQYF,TGTGCCGGGAGATATACAGGGGGGGCGACCCAGTACTTC
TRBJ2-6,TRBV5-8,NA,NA,CASSWGVGGANGLTF,TGTGCCAGCAGCTGGGGGGTAGGAGGGGCCAACGGCCTGACTTTC
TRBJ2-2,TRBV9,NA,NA,CASSRVAGRTGELFF,TGTGCCAGCAGCCGAGTGGCGGGCAGGACCGGGGAGCTGTTTTTT
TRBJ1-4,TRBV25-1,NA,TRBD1,CASSGGTAHNEKLFF,TGTGCCAGCAGTGGAGGGACAGCACATAATGAAAAACTGTTTTTT
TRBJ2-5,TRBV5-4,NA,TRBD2,CASSLIKGRGRETQYF,TGTGCCAGCAGTTTAATTAAGGGGCGGGGGAGAGAGACCCAGTACTTC
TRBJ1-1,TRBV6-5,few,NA,CASSQRNTEAFF,TGTGCCAGCAGTCAGCGGAACACTGAAGCTTTCTTT
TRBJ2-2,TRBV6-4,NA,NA,CASSEGEVTGELFF,TGTGCCAGCAGTGAAGGGGAGGTCACCGGGGAGCTGTTTTTT
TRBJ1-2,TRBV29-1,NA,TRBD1,CSVATGGEGYTF,TGCAGCGTCGCGACAGGGGGCGAAGGCTACACCTTC
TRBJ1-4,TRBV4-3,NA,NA,CASSQESTRNGGTTNEKLFF,TGCGCCAGCAGCCAAGAGTCAACAAGGAATGGCGGTACAACTAATGAAAAACTGTTTTTT
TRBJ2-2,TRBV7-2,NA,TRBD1,CASSLRWDRVGGELFF,TGTGCCAGCAGCTTACGGTGGGACAGGGTAGGCGGGGAGCTGTTTTTT
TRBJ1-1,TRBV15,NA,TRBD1,CATSSGPGQGSTEAFF,TGTGCCACCAGCAGCGGTCCGGGACAGGGTAGCACTGAAGCTTTCTTT
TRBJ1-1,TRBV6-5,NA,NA,CASSLSQGNTEAFF,TGTGCCAGCAGTCTTTCACAGGGGAACACTGAAGCTTTCTTT
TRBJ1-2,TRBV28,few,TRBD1,CASSAQFRDSVRYTF,TGTGCCAGCAGTGCCCAATTCCGGGACAGCGTCCGCTACACCTTC
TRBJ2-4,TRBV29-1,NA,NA,CSVELSLAGRAKNIQYF,TGCAGCGTTGAATTAAGTCTGGCGGGGAGGGCCAAAAACATTCAGTACTTC
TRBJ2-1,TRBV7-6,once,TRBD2,CASSLEGWASGGADNEQFF,TGTGCCAGCAGCTTAGAGGGCTGGGCTAGCGGGGGGGCTGACAATGAGCAGTTCTTC
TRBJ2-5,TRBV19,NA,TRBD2,CASRPGLAHQKETQYF,TGTGCCAGTAGACCGGGACTAGCACACCAAAAAGAGACCCAGTACTTC
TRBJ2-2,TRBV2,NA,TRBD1,CASSGGQVNTGELFF,TGTGCCAGCAGTGGCGGACAGGTCAACACCGGGGAGCTGTTTTTT
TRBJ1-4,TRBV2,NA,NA,CASSGTPGENEKLFF,TGTGCCAGCAGTGGCACCCCGGGAGAGAATGAAAAACTGTTTTTT
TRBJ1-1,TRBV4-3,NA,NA,CASSQDPGVNTEAFF,TGCGCCAGCAGCCAAGACCCAGGGGTGAACACTGAAGCTTTCTTT
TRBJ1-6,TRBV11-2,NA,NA,CASSLDTASTLHF,TGTGCCAGCAGCTTAGATACCGCCTCTACCCTCCACTTT